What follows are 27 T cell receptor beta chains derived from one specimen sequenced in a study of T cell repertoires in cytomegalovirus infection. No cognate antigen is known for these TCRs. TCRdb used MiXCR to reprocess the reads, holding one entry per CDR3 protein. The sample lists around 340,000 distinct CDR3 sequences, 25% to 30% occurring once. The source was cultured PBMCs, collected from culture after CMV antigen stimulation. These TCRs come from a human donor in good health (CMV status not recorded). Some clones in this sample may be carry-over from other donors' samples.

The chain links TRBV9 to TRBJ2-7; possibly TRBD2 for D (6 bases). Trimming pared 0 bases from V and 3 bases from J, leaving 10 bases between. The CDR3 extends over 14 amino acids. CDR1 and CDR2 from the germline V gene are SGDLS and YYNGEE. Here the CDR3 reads CASSVGVGGYEQYF. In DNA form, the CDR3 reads TGTGCCAGCAGCGTAGGGGTCGGGGGCTACGAGCAGTACTTC. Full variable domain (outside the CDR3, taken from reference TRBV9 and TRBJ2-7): DSGVTQTPKHLITATGQRVTLRCSPRSGDLSVYWYQQSLDQGLQFLIQYYNGEERAKGNILERFSAQQFPDLHSELNLSSLELGDSALYFCASSVGVGGYEQYFGPGTRLTVT.

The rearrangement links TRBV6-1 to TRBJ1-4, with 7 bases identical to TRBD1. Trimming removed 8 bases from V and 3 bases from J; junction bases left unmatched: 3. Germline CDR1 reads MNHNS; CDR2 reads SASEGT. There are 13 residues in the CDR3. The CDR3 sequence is CASCGTANEKLFF. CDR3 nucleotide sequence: TGTGCCAGCTGCGGGACAGCTAATGAAAAACTGTTTTTT.

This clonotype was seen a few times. The DNA for the CDR3 is TGTGCCAGCAGTCCCCCCAGGCTCTACAATGAGCAGTTCTTC. This gives the protein CASSPPRLYNEQFF. This chain uses TRBV28 with TRBJ2-1, with D uncertain. The CDR3 spans 14 residues. Deletions cut 5 bases from V and 3 bases from J, with 11 bases between. Germline assignment: CDR1 MDHEN and CDR2 SYDVKM. Drawing the rest from reference TRBV28 and TRBJ2-1, the complete variable domain is DVKVTQSSRYLVKRTGEKVFLECVQDMDHENMFWYRQDPGLGLRLIYFSYDVKMKEKGDIPEGYSVSREKKERFSLILESASTNQTSMYLCASSPPRLYNEQFFGPGTRLTVL.

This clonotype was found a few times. Written as DNA, the CDR3 is TGTGCCAGCTGGACCCGGGTGGCCACTGAAGCTTTCTTT. Encoded protein: CASWTRVATEAFF. This chain connects TRBV12-3 or TRBV12-4 to TRBJ1-1; D is unresolved. The CDR3 length is 13 residues. V was trimmed by 8 bases and J by 4 bases, leaving 14 bases between them.

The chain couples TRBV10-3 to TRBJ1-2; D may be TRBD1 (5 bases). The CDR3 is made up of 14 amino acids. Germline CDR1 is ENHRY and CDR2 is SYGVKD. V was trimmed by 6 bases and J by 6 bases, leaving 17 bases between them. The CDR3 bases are TGTGCCATCAGGGGGACTAGTATGGGGGATGGCTACACCTTC. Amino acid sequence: CAIRGTSMGDGYTF.

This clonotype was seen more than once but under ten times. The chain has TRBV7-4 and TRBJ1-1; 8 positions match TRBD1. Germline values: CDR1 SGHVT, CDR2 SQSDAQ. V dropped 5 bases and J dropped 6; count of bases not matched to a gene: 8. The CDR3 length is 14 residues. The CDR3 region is CASSLQGAQPEAFF. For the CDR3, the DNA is TGTGCCAGCAGCCTTCAGGGGGCCCAACCTGAAGCTTTCTTT.

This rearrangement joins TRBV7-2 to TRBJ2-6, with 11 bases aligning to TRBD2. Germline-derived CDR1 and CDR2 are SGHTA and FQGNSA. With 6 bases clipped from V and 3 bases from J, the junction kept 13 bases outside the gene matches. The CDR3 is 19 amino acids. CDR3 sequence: CASRLGRVAGGGGANVLTF. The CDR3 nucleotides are TGTGCCAGCAGACTAGGAAGAGTAGCGGGGGGGGGTGGGGCCAACGTCCTGACTTTC.

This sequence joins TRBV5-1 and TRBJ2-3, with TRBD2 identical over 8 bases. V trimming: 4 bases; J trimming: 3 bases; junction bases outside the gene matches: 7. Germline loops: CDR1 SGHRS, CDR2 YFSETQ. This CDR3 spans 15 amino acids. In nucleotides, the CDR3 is TGCGCCAGCAGCAAACGGGAGGGGAATACAGATACGCAGTATTTT. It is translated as CASSKREGNTDTQYF.

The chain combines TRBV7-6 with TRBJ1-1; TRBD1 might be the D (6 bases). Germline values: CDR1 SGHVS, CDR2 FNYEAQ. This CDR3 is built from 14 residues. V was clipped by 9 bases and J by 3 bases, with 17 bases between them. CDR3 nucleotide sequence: TGTGCCAGTGGGGGAGGGGGTTTGGACACTGAAGCTTTCTTT. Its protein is CASGGGGLDTEAFF. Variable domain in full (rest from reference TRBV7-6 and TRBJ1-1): GAGVSQSPRYKVTKRGQDVALRCDPISGHVSLYWYRQALGQGPEFLTYFNYEAQQDKSGLPNDRFSAERPEGSISTLTIQRTEQRDSAMYRCASGGGGLDTEAFFGQGTRLTVV.

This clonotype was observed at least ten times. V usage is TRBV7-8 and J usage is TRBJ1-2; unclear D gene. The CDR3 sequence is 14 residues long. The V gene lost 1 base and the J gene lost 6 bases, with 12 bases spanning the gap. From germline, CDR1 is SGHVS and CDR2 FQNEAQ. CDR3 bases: TGTGCCAGCAGCTTAGACCCAACAACCAATGGCTACACCTTC. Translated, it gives CASSLDPTTNGYTF. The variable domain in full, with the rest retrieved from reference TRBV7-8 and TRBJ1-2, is GAGVSQSPRYKVAKRGQDVALRCDPISGHVSLFWYQQALGQGPEFLTYFQNEAQLDKSGLPSDRFFAERPEGSVSTLKIQRTQQEDSAVYLCASSLDPTTNGYTFGSGTRLTVV.

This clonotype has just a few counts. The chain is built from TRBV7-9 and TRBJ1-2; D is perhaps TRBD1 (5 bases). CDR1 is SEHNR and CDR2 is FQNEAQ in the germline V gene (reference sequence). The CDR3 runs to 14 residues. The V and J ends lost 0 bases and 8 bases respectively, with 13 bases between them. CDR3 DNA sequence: TGTGCCAGCAGCTTAGCGGAGCAGAGGGGCGGCTACACCTTC. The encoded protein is CASSLAEQRGGYTF.

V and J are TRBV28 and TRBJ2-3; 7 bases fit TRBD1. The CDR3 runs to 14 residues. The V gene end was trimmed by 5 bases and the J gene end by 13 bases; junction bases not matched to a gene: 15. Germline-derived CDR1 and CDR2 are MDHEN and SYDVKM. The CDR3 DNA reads TGTGCCAGCAGTACCGGGACAGAGGGCCTTGATGAGTATTTT. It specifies CASSTGTEGLDEYF.

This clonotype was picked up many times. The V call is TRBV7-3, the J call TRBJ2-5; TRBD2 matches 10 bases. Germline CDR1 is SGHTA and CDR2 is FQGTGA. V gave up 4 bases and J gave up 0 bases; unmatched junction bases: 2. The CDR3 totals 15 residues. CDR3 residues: CASSSGLANQETQYF. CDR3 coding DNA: TGTGCCAGCAGCTCGGGACTAGCGAACCAAGAGACCCAGTACTTC.

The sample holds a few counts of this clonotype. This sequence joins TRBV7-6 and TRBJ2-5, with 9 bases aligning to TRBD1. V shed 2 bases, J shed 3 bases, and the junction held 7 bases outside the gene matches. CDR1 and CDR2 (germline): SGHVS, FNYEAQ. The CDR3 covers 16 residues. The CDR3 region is CASSLTLGTGKETQYF. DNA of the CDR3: TGTGCCAGCAGCTTAACTTTGGGGACAGGGAAAGAGACCCAGTACTTC.

The CDR3 nucleotides are TGTGCCAGCAGGACAGGTTTAAGGGGATTTAATGAAAAACTGTTTTTT. It yields the protein CASRTGLRGFNEKLFF. The chain recombines TRBV28 with TRBJ1-4; a weak D match, TRBD1 (6 bases). This CDR3 has 16 amino acids. Germline V gene sequence: CDR1 MDHEN, CDR2 SYDVKM. The V end was cut by 6 bases, the J end by 4 bases, with 18 bases between.

The CDR3 here is CASRPDRLLRGTEAFF. For the CDR3, the DNA is TGTGCCAGCAGACCCGATAGACTTCTGAGGGGCACTGAAGCTTTCTTT. The chain uses TRBV11-2 and TRBJ1-1, with D maybe TRBD1 (5 bases). The ends were cut back, 6 bases at V and 4 bases at J, with 21 bases in the middle. The CDR3 consists of 16 residues. Germline CDR1 SGHAT, CDR2 FQNNGV.

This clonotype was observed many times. The chain's CDR3 is CASSSRLGEGGWYF. CDR3 bases: TGTGCCAGCAGCTCCCGGTTGGGGGAGGGTGGCTGGTACTTC. V gene TRBV7-2 combines with J gene TRBJ2-7; TRBD2 matches 7 bases. The CDR3 is made up of 14 amino acids. Germline lookup yields CDR1 SGHTA and CDR2 FQGNSA. Trimming removed 4 bases from V and 12 bases from J; junction bases left unmatched: 15.

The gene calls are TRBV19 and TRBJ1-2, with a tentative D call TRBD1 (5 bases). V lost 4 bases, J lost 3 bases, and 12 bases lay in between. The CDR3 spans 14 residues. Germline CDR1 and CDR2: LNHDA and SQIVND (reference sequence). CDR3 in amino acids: CASSTHGRDYGYTF. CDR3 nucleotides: TGTGCCAGTAGTACTCACGGCAGGGACTATGGCTACACCTTC.

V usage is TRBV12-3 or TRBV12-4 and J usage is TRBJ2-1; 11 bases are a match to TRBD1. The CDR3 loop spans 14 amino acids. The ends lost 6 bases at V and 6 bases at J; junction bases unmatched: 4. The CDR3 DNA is TGTGCCAGCAGCCGGACAGGGGGCCCCAATGAGCAGTTCTTC. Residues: CASSRTGGPNEQFF.

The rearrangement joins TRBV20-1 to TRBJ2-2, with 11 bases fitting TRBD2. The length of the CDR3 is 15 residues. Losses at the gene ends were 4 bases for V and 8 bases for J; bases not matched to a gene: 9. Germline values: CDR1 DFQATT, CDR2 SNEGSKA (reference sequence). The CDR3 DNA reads TGCAGTGCTAAAACGGGGACTAGCGGTACAGGGGAGCTGTTTTTT. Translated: CSAKTGTSGTGELFF.

CDR3 loop: CASSFGRSRGRYEKLFF. In nucleotides, the CDR3 is TGTGCCAGCAGCTTCGGGAGGAGTAGGGGGAGATATGAAAAACTGTTTTTT. The chain has TRBV7-2 and TRBJ1-4; tentative D call: TRBD1 (6 bases). V was trimmed by 3 bases and J by 6 bases, leaving 20 bases between them. This CDR3 is 17 amino acids long. Germline V gene data show CDR1 as SGHTA and CDR2 as FQGNSA.

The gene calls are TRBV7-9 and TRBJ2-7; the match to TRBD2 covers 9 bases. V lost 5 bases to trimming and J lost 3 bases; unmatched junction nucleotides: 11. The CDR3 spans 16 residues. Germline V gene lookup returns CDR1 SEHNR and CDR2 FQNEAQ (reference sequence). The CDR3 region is CASSRAGTSSYYEQYF. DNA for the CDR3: TGTGCCAGCAGCCGAGCGGGGACTAGCAGCTACTACGAGCAGTACTTC. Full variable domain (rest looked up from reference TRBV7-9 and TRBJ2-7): DTGVSQNPRHKITKRGQNVTFRCDPISEHNRLYWYRQTLGQGPEFLTYFQNEAQLEKSRLLSDRFSAERPKGSFSTLEIQRTEQGDSAMYLCASSRAGTSSYYEQYFGPGTRLTVT.

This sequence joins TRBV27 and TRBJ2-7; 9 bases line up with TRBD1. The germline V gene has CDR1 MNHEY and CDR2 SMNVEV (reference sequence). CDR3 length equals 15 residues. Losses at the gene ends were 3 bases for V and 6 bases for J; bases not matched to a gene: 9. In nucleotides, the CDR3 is TGTGCCAGCAGTTTTTTCACAGGGGGCCGGGGCGAGCAGTACTTC. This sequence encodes CASSFFTGGRGEQYF.

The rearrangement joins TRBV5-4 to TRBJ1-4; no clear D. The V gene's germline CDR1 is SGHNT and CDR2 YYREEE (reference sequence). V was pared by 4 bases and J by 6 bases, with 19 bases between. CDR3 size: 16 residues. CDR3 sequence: CASSNQVAPTYEKLFF. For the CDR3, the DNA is TGTGCCAGCAGCAATCAAGTGGCCCCTACTTATGAAAAACTGTTTTTT. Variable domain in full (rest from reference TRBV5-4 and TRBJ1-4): ETGVTQSPTHLIKTRGQQVTLRCSSQSGHNTVSWYQQALGQGPQFIFQYYREEENGRGNFPPRFSGLQFPNYSSELNVNALELDDSALYLCASSNQVAPTYEKLFFGSGTQLSVL.

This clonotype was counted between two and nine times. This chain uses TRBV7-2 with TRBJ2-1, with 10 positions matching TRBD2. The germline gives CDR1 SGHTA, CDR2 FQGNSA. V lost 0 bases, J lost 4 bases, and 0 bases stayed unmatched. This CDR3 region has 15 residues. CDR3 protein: CASSLAAGGYNEQFF. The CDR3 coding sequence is TGTGCCAGCAGCTTAGCAGCGGGAGGGTACAATGAGCAGTTCTTC.

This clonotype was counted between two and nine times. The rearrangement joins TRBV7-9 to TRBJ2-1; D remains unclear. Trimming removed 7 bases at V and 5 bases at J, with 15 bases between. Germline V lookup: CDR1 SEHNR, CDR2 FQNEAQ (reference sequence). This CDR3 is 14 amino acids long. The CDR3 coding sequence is TGTGCCAGCACCTCGAAGGGATACGACAATGAGCAGTTCTTC. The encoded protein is CASTSKGYDNEQFF. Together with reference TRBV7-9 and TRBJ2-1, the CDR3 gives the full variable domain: DTGVSQNPRHKITKRGQNVTFRCDPISEHNRLYWYRQTLGQGPEFLTYFQNEAQLEKSRLLSDRFSAERPKGSFSTLEIQRTEQGDSAMYLCASTSKGYDNEQFFGPGTRLTVL.

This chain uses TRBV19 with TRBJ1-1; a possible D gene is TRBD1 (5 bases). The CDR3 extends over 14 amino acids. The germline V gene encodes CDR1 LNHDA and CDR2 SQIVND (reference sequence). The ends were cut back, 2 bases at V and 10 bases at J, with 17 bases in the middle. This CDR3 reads CASSIQRGPDGAFF. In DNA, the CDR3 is TGTGCCAGTAGTATACAGAGGGGTCCCGATGGAGCTTTCTTT. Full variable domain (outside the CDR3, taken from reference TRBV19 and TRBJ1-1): DGGITQSPKYLFRKEGQNVTLSCEQNLNHDAMYWYRQDPGQGLRLIYYSQIVNDFQKGDIAEGYSVSREKKESFPLTVTSAQKNPTAFYLCASSIQRGPDGAFFGQGTRLTVV.